This T cell receptor beta chain was observed in a study of blood T cell repertoires in COVID-19 (dated by TCRdb to between 2020 and 2021). With respect to the entire study: Collaborator samples came from the United States, Italy and Spain and covered acute and convalescent phases of COVID-19. The prospective study material was composed of cDNA or gDNA derived from T cells, B-cell-depleted T cells, or PBMCs. Subjects who had been exposed to COVID-19, were actively infected with it, or had recovered from it provided the deeply sampled blood TCRbeta repertoires that made up the dataset. A freely available public database, intended as a resource for researchers studying the immune response to SARS-CoV-2, is where the repertoires were released. Samples were obtained from the ongoing ImmuneRACE study (first 160 participants) and from over 1,000 subjects provided by 6 global collaborators. Nearly every sample came with metadata listing a de-identified subject ID, COVID-19 status, age in years and sex. Where available, HLA class I and class II types were taken from metadata supplied by the sample provider and were not determined by assay-based typing.

Of note for this clone: Its antigen target is currently unknown. Base qualities are not provided; no much larger clone lies one nucleotide away.

TCRbeta CDR3 regions were amplified from genomic DNA using the immunoSEQ Assay, a bias-controlled multiplex PCR. Per the authors' processing: Nucleated cell counts per sample were estimated from amplification of reference gene primers within the assay. To quantify the absolute abundance of each unique TCRbeta CDR3 rearrangement, sequence reads were collapsed and filtered. For each sample, productive Simpson clonality was calculated as the square root of Simpson's diversity index across productive rearrangements. Here the immuneACCESS table is served through TCRdb, limited to in-frame sequences with V and J called. Missing clones are a known gap in these copies; in checked studies unresolved V genes cover under half, and the rest lacks a known reason. V and J calls and clone size follow that table, whereas D and trimming were derived from the DNA. The sample table contains about 29,000 clones; only one count was recorded for more than 80% of them. The leading ten clones occupy 3.5% of the sample.

Collaborating institutions collected whole blood in K2EDTA tubes following their own protocols. For TCRbeta analysis, collaborators shipped samples in one of three forms: frozen whole blood, isolated PBMCs, or DNA extracted from either of those sample types. General study outcomes and caveats: Clinical and demographic metadata were provided uncurated, with the amount varying by source and participant.

This receptor was identified in a human donor in a cohort sampled during active COVID-19. The specimen sequenced was peripheral blood.

In nucleotide form, the sequence is TGTGCCAGCAGCACTCACCCCGGGGGGGCCGGGGAGACCCAGTACTTC. Its translation reads: CASSTHPGGAGETQYF. The V and J segments used are TRBV9 and TRBJ2-5, and 8 bases in between align with TRBD2. The CDR3 sequence holds 16 residues, the cysteine and phenylalanine included. Only the CDR3 part of the read is kept: 48 bases, read in frame from the first base. Trimming takes 4 bases off V and 5 bases off J; junction bases not matched to a gene: 13. The germline V gene specifies SGDLS as CDR1 and YYNGEE as CDR2.